This T cell receptor beta chain was identified in a study of blood T cell repertoires in COVID-19. Overall study: The samples span acute and convalescent COVID-19 from the United States, Italy and Spain. PBMCs, B-cell-depleted T cells, or T cells provided the cDNA or gDNA that made up the material.

To note about this clone: The junction differs from germline at one of its ends, possibly a read error.

The CDR3 runs to 20 residues. The germline V gene has CDR1 SSHAT and CDR2 FNYEAQ (reference sequence). One Seattle source followed patients from active infection through their disease course. Under the authors' procedure: Counts of nucleated cells, estimated from reference gene primer amplification, were obtained. Produced via immunoSEQ multiplex PCR; TCRdb's table is partial and in-frame only. The DNA was the basis for D and trimming; V, J and clone size are from that table. The table lists some 350,000 clones, more than 80% of them singletons. The chain joins TRBV7-7 to TRBJ2-5; 15 nucleotides agree with TRBD2. The sequenced sample consisted of peripheral blood. The clonotype was recovered from a woman aged 25 to 45 with COVID-19, enrolled during active disease. CDR3 region: CASSLAGTSGGPNFFETQYF. CDR3 DNA: TGTGCTAGCAGCTTAGCTGGGACTAGCGGGGGGCCGAATTTTTTCGAGACCCAGTACTTC.